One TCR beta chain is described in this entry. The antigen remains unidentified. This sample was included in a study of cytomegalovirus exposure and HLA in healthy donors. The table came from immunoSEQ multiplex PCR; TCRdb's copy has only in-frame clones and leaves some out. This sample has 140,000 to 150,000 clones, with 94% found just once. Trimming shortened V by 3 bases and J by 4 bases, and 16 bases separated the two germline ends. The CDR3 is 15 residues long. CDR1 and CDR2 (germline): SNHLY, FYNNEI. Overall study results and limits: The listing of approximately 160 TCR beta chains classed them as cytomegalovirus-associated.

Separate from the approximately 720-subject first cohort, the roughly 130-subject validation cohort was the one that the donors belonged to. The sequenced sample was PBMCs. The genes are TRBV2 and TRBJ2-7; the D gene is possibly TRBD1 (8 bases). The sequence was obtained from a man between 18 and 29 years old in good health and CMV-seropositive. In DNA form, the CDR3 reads TGTGCCAGCAGTGAGAGCGGGACAGGTATTTACGAGCAGTACTTC. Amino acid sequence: CASSESGTGIYEQYF.